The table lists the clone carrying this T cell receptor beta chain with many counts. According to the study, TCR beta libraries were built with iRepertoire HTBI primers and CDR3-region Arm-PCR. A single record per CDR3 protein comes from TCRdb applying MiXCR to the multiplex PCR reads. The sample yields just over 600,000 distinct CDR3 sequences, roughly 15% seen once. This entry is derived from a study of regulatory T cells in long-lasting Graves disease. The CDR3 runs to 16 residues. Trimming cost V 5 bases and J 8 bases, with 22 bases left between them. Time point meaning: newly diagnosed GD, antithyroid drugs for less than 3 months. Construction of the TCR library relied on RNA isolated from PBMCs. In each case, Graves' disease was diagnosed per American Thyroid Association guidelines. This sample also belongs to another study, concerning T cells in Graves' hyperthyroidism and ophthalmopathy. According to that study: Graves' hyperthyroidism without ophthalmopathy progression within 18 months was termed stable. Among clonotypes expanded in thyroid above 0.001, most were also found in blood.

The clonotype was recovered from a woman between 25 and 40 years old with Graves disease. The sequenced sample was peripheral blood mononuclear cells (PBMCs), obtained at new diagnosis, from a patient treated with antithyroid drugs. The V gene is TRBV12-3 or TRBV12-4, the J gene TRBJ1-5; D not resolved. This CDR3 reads CASSADIPINQKPQHF. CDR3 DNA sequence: TGTGCCAGCAGTGCCGACATACCAATCAATCAGAAGCCCCAGCATTTT.